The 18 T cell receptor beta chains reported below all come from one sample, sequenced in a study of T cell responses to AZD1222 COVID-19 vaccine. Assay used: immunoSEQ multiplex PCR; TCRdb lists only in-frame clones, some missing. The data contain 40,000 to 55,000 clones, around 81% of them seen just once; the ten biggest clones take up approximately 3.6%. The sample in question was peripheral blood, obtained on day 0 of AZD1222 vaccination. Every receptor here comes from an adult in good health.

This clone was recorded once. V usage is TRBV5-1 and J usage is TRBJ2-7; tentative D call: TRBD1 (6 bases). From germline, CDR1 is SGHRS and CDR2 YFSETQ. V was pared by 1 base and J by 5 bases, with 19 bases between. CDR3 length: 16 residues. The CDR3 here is CASSLTTPPWGHEQYF. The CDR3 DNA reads TGCGCCAGCAGCTTGACCACCCCCCCGTGGGGGCACGAGCAGTACTTC.

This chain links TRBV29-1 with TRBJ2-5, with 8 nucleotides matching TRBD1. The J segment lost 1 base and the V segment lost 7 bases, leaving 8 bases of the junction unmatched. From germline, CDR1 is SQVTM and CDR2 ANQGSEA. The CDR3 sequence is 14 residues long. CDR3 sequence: CSGTGPASQETQYF. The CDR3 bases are TGCAGCGGGACAGGGCCAGCCTCCCAAGAGACCCAGTACTTC.

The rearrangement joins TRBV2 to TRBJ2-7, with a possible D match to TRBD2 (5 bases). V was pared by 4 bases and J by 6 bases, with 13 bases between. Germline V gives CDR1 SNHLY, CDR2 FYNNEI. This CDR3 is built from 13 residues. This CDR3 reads CASSGFEGFEQYF. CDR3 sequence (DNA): TGTGCCAGCAGTGGGTTTGAGGGATTCGAGCAGTACTTC.

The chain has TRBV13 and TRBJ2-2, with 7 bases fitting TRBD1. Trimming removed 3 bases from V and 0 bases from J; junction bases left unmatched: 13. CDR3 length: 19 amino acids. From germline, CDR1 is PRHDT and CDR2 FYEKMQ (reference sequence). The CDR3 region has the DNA TGTGCCAGCAGCTTCCCCTCCCTAACCGACAGGGCGAACACCGGGGAGCTGTTTTTT. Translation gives CASSFPSLTDRANTGELFF. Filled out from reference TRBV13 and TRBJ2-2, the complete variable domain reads AAGVIQSPRHLIKEKRETATLKCYPIPRHDTVYWYQQGPGQDPQFLISFYEKMQSDKGSIPDRFSAQQFSDYHSELNMSSLELGDSALYFCASSFPSLTDRANTGELFFGEGSRLTVL.

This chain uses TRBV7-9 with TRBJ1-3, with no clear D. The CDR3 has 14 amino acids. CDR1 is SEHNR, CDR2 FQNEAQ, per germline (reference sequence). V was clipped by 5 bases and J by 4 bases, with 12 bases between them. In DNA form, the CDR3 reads TGTGCCAGCAGCCCCGATAATAGAGGAAACACCATATATTTT. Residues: CASSPDNRGNTIYF.

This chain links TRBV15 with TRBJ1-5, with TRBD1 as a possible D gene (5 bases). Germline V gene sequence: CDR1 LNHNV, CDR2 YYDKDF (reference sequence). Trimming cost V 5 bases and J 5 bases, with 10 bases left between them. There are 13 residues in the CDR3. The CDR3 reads CATSVRGDQPQHF. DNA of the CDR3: TGTGCCACCAGCGTCCGGGGGGATCAGCCCCAGCATTTT.

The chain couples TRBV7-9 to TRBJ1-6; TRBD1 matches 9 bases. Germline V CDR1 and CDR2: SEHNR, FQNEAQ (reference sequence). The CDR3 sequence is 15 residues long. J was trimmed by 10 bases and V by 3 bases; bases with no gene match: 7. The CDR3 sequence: CASSLGGQGKSPLHF. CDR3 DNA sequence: TGTGCCAGCAGCTTGGGTGGACAGGGGAAATCACCCCTCCACTTT.

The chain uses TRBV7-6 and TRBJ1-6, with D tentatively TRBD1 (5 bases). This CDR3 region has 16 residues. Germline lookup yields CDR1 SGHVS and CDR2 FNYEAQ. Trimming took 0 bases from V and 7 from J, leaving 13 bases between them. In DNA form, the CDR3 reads TGTGCCAGCAGCTTAGCCCCGGGGGAGTCGAATTCACCCCTCCACTTT. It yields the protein CASSLAPGESNSPLHF.

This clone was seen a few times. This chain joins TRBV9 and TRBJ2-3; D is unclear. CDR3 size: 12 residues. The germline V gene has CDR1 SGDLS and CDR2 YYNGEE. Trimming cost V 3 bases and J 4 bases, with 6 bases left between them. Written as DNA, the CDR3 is TGTGCCAGCAGCGGATTAGCAGATACGCAGTATTTT. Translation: CASSGLADTQYF.

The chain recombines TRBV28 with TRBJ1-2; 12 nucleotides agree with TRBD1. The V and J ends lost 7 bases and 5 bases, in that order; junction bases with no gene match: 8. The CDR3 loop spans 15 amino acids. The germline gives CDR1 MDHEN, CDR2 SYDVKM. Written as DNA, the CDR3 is TGTGCCAGCACTCTCCCGGGACAGGGGGCGTATGGCTACACCTTC. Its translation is CASTLPGQGAYGYTF.

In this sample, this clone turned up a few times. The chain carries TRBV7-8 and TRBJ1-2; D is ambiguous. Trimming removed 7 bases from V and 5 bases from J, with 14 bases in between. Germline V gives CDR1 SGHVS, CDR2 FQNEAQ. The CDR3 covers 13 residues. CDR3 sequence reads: CASTPFSGYGYTF. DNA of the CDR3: TGTGCCAGCACCCCATTTTCGGGGTATGGCTACACCTTC.

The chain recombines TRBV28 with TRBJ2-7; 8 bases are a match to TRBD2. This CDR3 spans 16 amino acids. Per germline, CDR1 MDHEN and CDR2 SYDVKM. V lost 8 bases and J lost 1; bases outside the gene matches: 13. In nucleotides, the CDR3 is TGTGCCAGCGGCTTGGGGGGGGCGGGAGGTTCCTACGAGCAGTACTTC. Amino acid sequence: CASGLGGAGGSYEQYF. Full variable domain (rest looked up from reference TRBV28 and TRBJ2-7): DVKVTQSSRYLVKRTGEKVFLECVQDMDHENMFWYRQDPGLGLRLIYFSYDVKMKEKGDIPEGYSVSREKKERFSLILESASTNQTSMYLCASGLGGAGGSYEQYFGPGTRLTVT.

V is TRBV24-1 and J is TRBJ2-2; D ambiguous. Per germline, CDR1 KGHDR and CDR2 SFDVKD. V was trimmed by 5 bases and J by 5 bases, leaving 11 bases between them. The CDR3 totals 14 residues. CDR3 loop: CATSANQVTGELFF. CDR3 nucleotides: TGTGCCACCAGTGCCAACCAGGTGACCGGGGAGCTGTTTTTT.

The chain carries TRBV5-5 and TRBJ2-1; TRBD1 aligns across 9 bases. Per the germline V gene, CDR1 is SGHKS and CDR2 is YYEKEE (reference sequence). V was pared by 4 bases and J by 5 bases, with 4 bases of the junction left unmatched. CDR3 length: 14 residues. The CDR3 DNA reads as TGTGCCAGCAGCCGGGACAGGGCAAACAATGAGCAGTTCTTC. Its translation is CASSRDRANNEQFF.

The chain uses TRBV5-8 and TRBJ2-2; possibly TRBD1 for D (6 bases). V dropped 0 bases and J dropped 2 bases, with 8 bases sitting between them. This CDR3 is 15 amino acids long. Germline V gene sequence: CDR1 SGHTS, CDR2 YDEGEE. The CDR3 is CASSLEQGNTGELFF. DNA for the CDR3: TGTGCCAGCAGCTTGGAACAGGGTAACACCGGGGAGCTGTTTTTT.

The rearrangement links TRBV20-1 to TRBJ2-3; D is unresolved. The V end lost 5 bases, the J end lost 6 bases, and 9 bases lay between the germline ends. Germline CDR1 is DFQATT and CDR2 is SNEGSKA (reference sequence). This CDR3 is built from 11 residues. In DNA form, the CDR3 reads TGCAGTGCTGCCATGAGGGATACGCAGTATTTT. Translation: CSAAMRDTQYF.

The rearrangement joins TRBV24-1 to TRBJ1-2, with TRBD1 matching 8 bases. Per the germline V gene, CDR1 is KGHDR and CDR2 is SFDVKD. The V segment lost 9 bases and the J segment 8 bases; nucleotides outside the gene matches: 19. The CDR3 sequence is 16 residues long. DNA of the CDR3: TGTGCCACCTTAACCGACAGGGGTCAGGGGCAGTGGGGCTACACCTTC. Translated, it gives CATLTDRGQGQWGYTF.

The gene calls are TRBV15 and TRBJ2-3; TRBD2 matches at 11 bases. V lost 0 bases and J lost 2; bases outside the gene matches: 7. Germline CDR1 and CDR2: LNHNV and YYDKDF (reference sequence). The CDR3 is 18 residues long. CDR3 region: CATSRDAGSGGVTDTQYF. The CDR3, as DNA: TGTGCCACCAGCAGAGATGCGGGTAGCGGGGGGGTCACAGATACGCAGTATTTT.